These T cell receptor beta chains were read from a single sample in a study of response to subunit inactivated influenza vaccine. TCRdb fed the RT-PCR reads into MiXCR, producing one record per CDR3 protein. The table records about 650,000 distinct CDR3 sequences, approximately 14% of them present only once. Sequencing used PBMCs from blood, obtained around 14 days before vaccination. Receptors were obtained from a man aged 45-65 years who received an inactivated influenza vaccine. Both conserved end residues are part of each CDR3. The D gene is left open where the match is weak. Clone size is not always given. Where it is, it says once, few, many or a class for expanded clones.

j_gene: TRBJ2-1; v_gene: TRBV20-1; abundance: few; d_gene: .; CDR3nt: TGCAGTGCCCTCGGGGAGCGGTCCTACAATGAGCAGTTCTTC; CDR3aa: CSALGERSYNEQFF
j_gene: TRBJ1-4; v_gene: TRBV18; abundance: few; d_gene: .; CDR3nt: TGTGCCAGCTCACCTTTCCGGGACCCGTCTAATGAAAAACTGTTTTTT; CDR3aa: CASSPFRDPSNEKLFF
j_gene: TRBJ2-2; v_gene: TRBV6-2/TRBV6-3; abundance: .; d_gene: .; CDR3nt: TGTGCCAGCAAAAGGGGGGACGCGAACACCGGGGAGCTGTTTTTT; CDR3aa: CASKRGDANTGELFF
j_gene: TRBJ2-7; v_gene: TRBV5-1; abundance: many; d_gene: .; CDR3nt: TGCGCCAGCAGCTCAACCCTTTCGAACCTCAGTGGAGAGCAGTACTTC; CDR3aa: CASSSTLSNLSGEQYF
j_gene: TRBJ2-7; v_gene: TRBV7-2; abundance: .; d_gene: .; CDR3nt: TGTGCCAGCACCCTAGGGGGGGCTTACGAGCAGTACTTC; CDR3aa: CASTLGGAYEQYF
j_gene: TRBJ1-2; v_gene: TRBV7-9; abundance: many; d_gene: .; CDR3nt: TGTGCCAGCAGTCCGGATTTTGGCTACACCTTC; CDR3aa: CASSPDFGYTF
j_gene: TRBJ1-3; v_gene: TRBV7-8; abundance: .; d_gene: TRBD1; CDR3nt: TGTGCCAGCAGCTTGATCGGGACAGGGGGTGCCGTTGGAAACACCATATATTTT; CDR3aa: CASSLIGTGGAVGNTIYF
j_gene: TRBJ2-6; v_gene: TRBV4-2; abundance: many; d_gene: .; CDR3nt: TGTGCCAGCAGCCAAGATCTCGGGACTGCTGGGGCCAACGTCCTGACTTTC; CDR3aa: CASSQDLGTAGANVLTF
j_gene: TRBJ1-2; v_gene: TRBV20-1; abundance: few; d_gene: .; CDR3nt: TGCAGTGTGCGGGACCCGAAAAACTATGGCTACACCTTC; CDR3aa: CSVRDPKNYGYTF
j_gene: TRBJ1-2; v_gene: TRBV2; abundance: few; d_gene: .; CDR3nt: TGTGCCAGTACAGGACAGTCTGGGGTCTATGGCTACACCTTC; CDR3aa: CASTGQSGVYGYTF
j_gene: TRBJ1-1; v_gene: TRBV4-3; abundance: .; d_gene: .; CDR3nt: TGCGCCAGCAGCCAAGAGCCTAGGCGCACTGAAGCTTTCTTT; CDR3aa: CASSQEPRRTEAFF
j_gene: TRBJ2-1; v_gene: TRBV10-3; abundance: few; d_gene: .; CDR3nt: TGTGCCATCAGTGATAATGAAGGGGTCGCCTACAATGAGCAGTTCTTC; CDR3aa: CAISDNEGVAYNEQFF
j_gene: TRBJ2-1; v_gene: TRBV6-1; abundance: .; d_gene: .; CDR3nt: TGTGCCAGCAAACGAAGCGGAGCCGACTACAATGAGCAGTTCTTC; CDR3aa: CASKRSGADYNEQFF
j_gene: TRBJ2-2; v_gene: TRBV6-5; abundance: once; d_gene: .; CDR3nt: TGTGCCAGCAGTATACAGGCGAACACCGGGGAGCTGTTTTTT; CDR3aa: CASSIQANTGELFF
j_gene: TRBJ2-7; v_gene: TRBV5-1; abundance: many; d_gene: .; CDR3nt: TGCGCCAGCAGCTTGAATGCCGGGACGGAGTACGAGCAGTACTTC; CDR3aa: CASSLNAGTEYEQYF
j_gene: TRBJ1-2; v_gene: TRBV3-1; abundance: few; d_gene: .; CDR3nt: TGTGCCAGCAGCCTGCCCGGGACGGGTGAGGGCTACACCTTC; CDR3aa: CASSLPGTGEGYTF
j_gene: TRBJ2-1; v_gene: TRBV9; abundance: .; d_gene: .; CDR3nt: TGTGCCAGCAGCTCCACGACTGGAATGAGCTCCTACAATGAGCAGTTCTTC; CDR3aa: CASSSTTGMSSYNEQFF
j_gene: TRBJ2-1; v_gene: TRBV4-2; abundance: few; d_gene: TRBD2; CDR3nt: TGTGCCAGCAGCCAAGATCTTAGCGGGGGGAATGAGCAGTTCTTC; CDR3aa: CASSQDLSGGNEQFF
j_gene: TRBJ2-6; v_gene: TRBV7-2; abundance: .; d_gene: .; CDR3nt: TGTGCCAGCAGCTTAGCCCGACAGTTTGGCGGGGCCAACGTCCTGACTTTC; CDR3aa: CASSLARQFGGANVLTF
j_gene: TRBJ2-5; v_gene: TRBV7-9; abundance: once; d_gene: TRBD1; CDR3nt: TGTGCCAGCAGCTCAATTGGGGGACAGGGAGTTTCGGAGACCCAGTACTTC; CDR3aa: CASSSIGGQGVSETQYF
j_gene: TRBJ1-2; v_gene: TRBV28; abundance: few; d_gene: TRBD1; CDR3nt: TGTGCCAGCAGCTCCGGGACAGGGGCTCCTAACTATGGCTACACCTTC; CDR3aa: CASSSGTGAPNYGYTF
j_gene: TRBJ1-6; v_gene: TRBV4-1; abundance: many; d_gene: .; CDR3nt: TGCGCCAGCAGCCAAGCTGATTCACCCCTCCACTTT; CDR3aa: CASSQADSPLHF
j_gene: TRBJ1-4; v_gene: TRBV19; abundance: .; d_gene: .; CDR3nt: TGTGCCAGTAGTACGCAGAGTTCTAATGAAAAACTGTTTTTT; CDR3aa: CASSTQSSNEKLFF
j_gene: TRBJ2-1; v_gene: TRBV5-5; abundance: few; d_gene: .; CDR3nt: TGTGCCAGCAGCCCTTATGTGAGTGTTAACAATGAGCAGTTCTTC; CDR3aa: CASSPYVSVNNEQFF
j_gene: TRBJ2-5; v_gene: TRBV10-3; abundance: many; d_gene: .; CDR3nt: TGTGCCATCAGAAGGACAGACCAAGAGACCCAGTACTTC; CDR3aa: CAIRRTDQETQYF
j_gene: TRBJ2-3; v_gene: TRBV7-2; abundance: few; d_gene: .; CDR3nt: TGTGCCAGCAGCTTAGCCCCGGGGGCCGTAACAGATACGCAGTATTTT; CDR3aa: CASSLAPGAVTDTQYF
j_gene: TRBJ1-5; v_gene: TRBV7-6; abundance: .; d_gene: TRBD1; CDR3nt: TGTGCCAGCAGCGCGGACAGGGCCTCTGGGCAGCCCCAGCATTTT; CDR3aa: CASSADRASGQPQHF
j_gene: TRBJ2-2; v_gene: TRBV18; abundance: once; d_gene: .; CDR3nt: TGTGCCAGCTCACCCATGCTACTCAACACCGGGGAGCTGTTTTTT; CDR3aa: CASSPMLLNTGELFF
j_gene: TRBJ2-7; v_gene: TRBV12-3/TRBV12-4; abundance: once; d_gene: TRBD1; CDR3nt: TGTGCCCCCGAGACAGGGCCTCGGCAGTACTTC; CDR3aa: CAPETGPRQYF
j_gene: TRBJ2-7; v_gene: TRBV2; abundance: .; d_gene: .; CDR3nt: TGTGCCAGCAGTGATGTGGGGGCTCACTACGAGCAGTACTTC; CDR3aa: CASSDVGAHYEQYF
j_gene: TRBJ2-5; v_gene: TRBV12-3/TRBV12-4; abundance: many; d_gene: TRBD2; CDR3nt: TGTGCCAGCAGTTCCACTCGGGGGGGCCAAGAGACCCAGTACTTC; CDR3aa: CASSSTRGGQETQYF
j_gene: TRBJ2-7; v_gene: TRBV9; abundance: .; d_gene: .; CDR3nt: TGTGCCAGCAGCACCCGAAGTGGGGAGCAGTACTTC; CDR3aa: CASSTRSGEQYF
j_gene: TRBJ2-7; v_gene: TRBV12-3/TRBV12-4; abundance: .; d_gene: .; CDR3nt: TGTGCCAGCAATATGGGACACGTCTACGAGCAGTACTTC; CDR3aa: CASNMGHVYEQYF
j_gene: TRBJ2-7; v_gene: TRBV30; abundance: .; d_gene: .; CDR3nt: TGTGCCTGGAACAACGAGGACCGATCCTACGAGCAGTACTTC; CDR3aa: CAWNNEDRSYEQYF
j_gene: TRBJ2-3; v_gene: TRBV4-2; abundance: few; d_gene: TRBD2; CDR3nt: TGTGCCAGCAGCCACCACCCAACTAGCGGGGGGGCGGAAGATACGCAGTATTTT; CDR3aa: CASSHHPTSGGAEDTQYF
j_gene: TRBJ2-7; v_gene: TRBV28; abundance: .; d_gene: TRBD2; CDR3nt: TGTGCCAGCAGTTTATTTACTAGCGAGGCCTACGAGCAGTACTTC; CDR3aa: CASSLFTSEAYEQYF
j_gene: TRBJ2-3; v_gene: TRBV7-2; abundance: few; d_gene: .; CDR3nt: TGTGCCAGCAGCCCCCAGGGGGGGCTGGTAGATACGCAGTATTTT; CDR3aa: CASSPQGGLVDTQYF
j_gene: TRBJ2-1; v_gene: TRBV11-3; abundance: .; d_gene: TRBD2; CDR3nt: TGTGCCAGCAGCTCCCGGACTAGCGGGAGTCCCTACAATGAGCAGTTCTTC; CDR3aa: CASSSRTSGSPYNEQFF
j_gene: TRBJ1-3; v_gene: TRBV12-3/TRBV12-4; abundance: many; d_gene: .; CDR3nt: TGTGCCAGCAGTTTAGGAGGAAACACCATATATTTT; CDR3aa: CASSLGGNTIYF
j_gene: TRBJ2-7; v_gene: TRBV20-1; abundance: few; d_gene: TRBD2; CDR3nt: TGCAGTGCCTGGACTAGCGGGAGCGGGGAGCAGTACTTC; CDR3aa: CSAWTSGSGEQYF
j_gene: TRBJ1-6; v_gene: TRBV27; abundance: .; d_gene: .; CDR3nt: TGTGCCAGCCGCCTGGCGGGTTCCTATAATTCACCCCTCCACTTT; CDR3aa: CASRLAGSYNSPLHF
j_gene: TRBJ2-2; v_gene: TRBV28; abundance: .; d_gene: TRBD2; CDR3nt: TGTGCCAGCAGTATACCGGGGGGTCCCGACACCGGGGAGCTGTTTTTT; CDR3aa: CASSIPGGPDTGELFF
j_gene: TRBJ2-5; v_gene: TRBV28; abundance: many; d_gene: .; CDR3nt: TGTGCCAGTGAGCCCGGGACCTTGGGGGAGACCCAGTACTTC; CDR3aa: CASEPGTLGETQYF
j_gene: TRBJ1-6; v_gene: TRBV9; abundance: .; d_gene: .; CDR3nt: TGTGCCAGCAGCGTAGACCAACAGCGGAACAATTCACCCCTCCACTTT; CDR3aa: CASSVDQQRNNSPLHF
j_gene: TRBJ2-5; v_gene: TRBV20-1; abundance: .; d_gene: .; CDR3nt: TGCAGTCCGGGCGGGGGCGCTGGGGAGACCCAGTACTTC; CDR3aa: CSPGGGAGETQYF
j_gene: TRBJ1-2; v_gene: TRBV29-1; abundance: .; d_gene: .; CDR3nt: TGCAGCGCGCGCGGGGAATATGGCTACACCTTC; CDR3aa: CSARGEYGYTF
j_gene: TRBJ1-1; v_gene: TRBV4-1; abundance: .; d_gene: TRBD1; CDR3nt: TGCGCCAGCAGCCGAGAATTAAGGGGGCATACTGAAGCTTTCTTT; CDR3aa: CASSRELRGHTEAFF
j_gene: TRBJ2-2; v_gene: TRBV27; abundance: .; d_gene: .; CDR3nt: TGTGCCAGCAGTTTAAACTACGGCAGGGCCGGGGAGCTGTTTTTT; CDR3aa: CASSLNYGRAGELFF
j_gene: TRBJ2-2; v_gene: TRBV19; abundance: few; d_gene: TRBD2; CDR3nt: TGTGCCAGCTCCGGGACTAGCGGGAGGGCCAACGGGGAGCTGTTTTTT; CDR3aa: CASSGTSGRANGELFF
j_gene: TRBJ2-1; v_gene: TRBV12-3/TRBV12-4; abundance: many; d_gene: .; CDR3nt: TGTGCCAGCAAACCCCGCGCGCTTTACAATGAGCAGTTCTTC; CDR3aa: CASKPRALYNEQFF
j_gene: TRBJ1-1; v_gene: TRBV7-9; abundance: few; d_gene: TRBD1; CDR3nt: TGTGCCAGCAGCTTAGCCTTAGGACAGGGCACTGAAGCTTTCTTT; CDR3aa: CASSLALGQGTEAFF
j_gene: TRBJ2-7; v_gene: TRBV7-9; abundance: .; d_gene: .; CDR3nt: TGTGCCAGCAGCTTAGGGTCCGGACTCGAGCAGTACTTC; CDR3aa: CASSLGSGLEQYF